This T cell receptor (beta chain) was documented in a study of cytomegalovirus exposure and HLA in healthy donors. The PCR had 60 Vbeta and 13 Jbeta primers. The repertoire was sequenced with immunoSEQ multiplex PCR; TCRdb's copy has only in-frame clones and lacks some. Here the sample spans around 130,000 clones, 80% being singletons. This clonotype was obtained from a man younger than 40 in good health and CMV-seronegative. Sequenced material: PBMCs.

The CDR3 DNA reads TGTGCCAGCAGTTTTAGTGAGACCCAGTACTTC. It translates to CASSFSETQYF. J is TRBJ2-5 and V is TRBV28, with D unclear. The V end lost 3 bases, the J end lost 5 bases, and 4 bases lay between the germline ends. This CDR3 has 11 amino acids. Germline loops: CDR1 MDHEN, CDR2 SYDVKM.